Each of the 30 T cell receptor beta chains below was sequenced from the same sample in a study of chemoradiotherapy in HPV16-positive cancers. Assay used: immunoSEQ multiplex PCR; TCRdb lists only in-frame clones, some missing. The sample lists approximately 13,000 clones, 76% occurring once. The sample was collected from a patient who underwent chemoradiotherapy. The receptors originated from a human donor with HPV-associated anogenital cancer.

The rearrangement uses TRBV2 and TRBJ1-3; no clear D gene. V gave up 8 bases and J gave up 1 base, with 18 bases separating them. The CDR3 has 16 residues. Germline CDR1 and CDR2: SNHLY and FYNNEI. The CDR3 sequence: CASLPSGFFSGNTIYF. The CDR3 bases are TGTGCCAGCCTACCCTCGGGGTTCTTTTCTGGAAACACCATATATTTT.

This sequence joins TRBV10-2 and TRBJ2-2, with 8 positions matching TRBD1. Germline V gene sequence: CDR1 WSHSY, CDR2 SAAADI. Losses at the gene ends were 8 bases for V and 6 bases for J; bases not matched to a gene: 8. The CDR3 loop spans 14 amino acids. The CDR3 spells CASASRGLSGELFF. The CDR3 DNA is TGCGCCAGCGCCAGCAGGGGGCTTTCCGGGGAGCTGTTTTTT.

The J gene is TRBJ2-1, the V gene TRBV19; TRBD1 is a possible D gene (5 bases). V was cut by 4 bases and J by 5 bases, with 9 bases left in between. Germline CDR1 is LNHDA and CDR2 is SQIVND (reference sequence). This CDR3 comprises 13 residues. The CDR3 protein is CASSTTVNNEQFF. Written as DNA, the CDR3 is TGTGCCAGTAGTACGACAGTGAACAATGAGCAGTTCTTC.

The chain employs TRBV5-1 and TRBJ2-7; no clear D gene. Trimming removed 3 bases from V and 3 bases from J, with 10 bases in between. The CDR3 has 13 residues. The germline V gene encodes CDR1 SGHRS and CDR2 YFSETQ. The CDR3 protein is CASSYVGDYEQYF. The CDR3 nucleotides read TGCGCCAGCAGCTACGTTGGGGACTACGAGCAGTACTTC.

The table lists this clone with a count of one. The rearrangement uses TRBV30 and TRBJ2-5, with 9 nucleotides matching TRBD2. The CDR3 covers 14 residues. After removal of 4 bases from V and 4 bases from J, the junction contained 7 bases not matched to a gene. From germline, CDR1 is GTSNPN and CDR2 SVGIG (reference sequence). CDR3 DNA sequence: TGTGCCTGGAATTCGGGACTAGCTAGAGAGACCCAGTACTTC. Protein product: CAWNSGLARETQYF.

The J gene is TRBJ2-1, the V gene TRBV9; the D is unclear. The CDR3 extends over 14 amino acids. Germline V gene sequence: CDR1 SGDLS, CDR2 YYNGEE. V was pared by 3 bases and J by 7 bases, with 14 bases between. CDR3 amino acids: CASSARFEVNEQFF. CDR3 DNA: TGTGCCAGCAGCGCTAGGTTTGAGGTGAATGAGCAGTTCTTC.

The chain couples TRBV7-9 to TRBJ2-1, with TRBD2 identical over 16 bases. V lost 4 bases to trimming and J lost 4 bases; unmatched junction nucleotides: 7. Germline assignment: CDR1 SEHNR and CDR2 FQNEAQ (reference sequence). The CDR3 loop spans 18 amino acids. This chain's CDR3 is CASSSGLAGGLWYNEQFF. The CDR3 bases are TGTGCCAGCAGCTCGGGACTAGCGGGGGGGCTCTGGTACAATGAGCAGTTCTTC.

This chain joins TRBV11-3 and TRBJ2-5, with D possibly TRBD1 on 7 matching bases. Looked up from germline, CDR1 is SGHNT and CDR2 is YENEEA. V gave up 4 bases and J gave up 5 bases, with 17 bases separating them. The CDR3 spans 15 residues. Here the CDR3 reads CASSSDREEGETQYF. CDR3 DNA sequence: TGTGCCAGCAGCTCCGACAGGGAGGAAGGGGAGACCCAGTACTTC.

The chain joins TRBV11-2 to TRBJ1-3, with 8 nucleotides matching TRBD1. The V and J ends lost 5 bases and 1 base, in that order; junction bases with no gene match: 4. The germline gives CDR1 SGHAT, CDR2 FQNNGV. The CDR3 loop spans 15 amino acids. Here the CDR3 reads CASSTGGWSGNTIYF. CDR3 in DNA: TGTGCCAGCAGCACAGGGGGTTGGTCTGGAAACACCATATATTTT.

The chain employs TRBV5-1 and TRBJ2-1, with D perhaps matching TRBD2 (5 bases). V dropped 0 bases and J dropped 1 base, with 11 bases sitting between them. The length of the CDR3 is 16 residues. In germline, CDR1 is SGHRS, CDR2 YFSETQ. The CDR3 loop reads CASSLAVPGSYNEQFF. In DNA, the CDR3 is TGCGCCAGCAGCTTGGCGGTGCCGGGGTCCTACAATGAGCAGTTCTTC.

V and J are TRBV5-6 and TRBJ2-1; the D gene is possibly TRBD2 (5 bases). Trimming removed 0 bases from V and 9 bases from J, with 10 bases in between. The CDR3 sequence is 13 residues long. Germline CDR1 reads SGHDT; CDR2 reads YYEEEE. This CDR3 is CASSLAVGSEQFF. The CDR3 DNA follows: TGTGCCAGCAGCTTGGCCGTGGGGAGTGAGCAGTTCTTC.

The rearrangement uses TRBV7-3 and TRBJ2-2; 9 bases agree with TRBD2. V dropped 5 bases and J dropped 8; count of bases not matched to a gene: 3. The CDR3 is made up of 13 amino acids. Germline assignment: CDR1 SGHTA and CDR2 FQGTGA. Here the CDR3 DNA reads TGTGCCAGCAGCAGCGGGGGGACGGGGGAGCTGTTTTTT. The encoded protein is CASSSGGTGELFF.

This chain links TRBV11-2 with TRBJ1-5; 8 positions match TRBD1. CDR1 and CDR2 (germline): SGHAT, FQNNGV. This CDR3 has 15 residues. Trimming removed 5 bases from V and 2 bases from J; junction bases left unmatched: 5. The CDR3 nucleotides are TGTGCCAGCAGCAAGACAGGGGATGGCAATCAGCCCCAGCATTTT. Amino acid sequence: CASSKTGDGNQPQHF.

V is TRBV5-4 and J is TRBJ1-4; 8 bases are shared with TRBD1. Trimming at V came to 0 bases and at J to 6 bases, leaving 4 bases not matched to a gene. This CDR3 has 15 amino acids. Per germline, CDR1 SGHNT and CDR2 YYREEE (reference sequence). CDR3 residues: CASSLDAGGDEKLFF. Here the CDR3 DNA reads TGTGCCAGCAGCTTGGACGCAGGGGGCGATGAAAAACTGTTTTTT. Complete variable domain (other parts from reference TRBV5-4 and TRBJ1-4): ETGVTQSPTHLIKTRGQQVTLRCSSQSGHNTVSWYQQALGQGPQFIFQYYREEENGRGNFPPRFSGLQFPNYSSELNVNALELDDSALYLCASSLDAGGDEKLFFGSGTQLSVL.

The CDR3 sequence is CASSPGGTDTQYF. CDR3 in DNA: TGTGCCAGCTCACCGGGGGGCACAGATACGCAGTATTTT. The chain couples TRBV18 to TRBJ2-3, with D possibly called TRBD1 or TRBD2 (5 bases each). The CDR3 is made up of 13 amino acids. Germline V gene lookup returns CDR1 KGHSH and CDR2 LQKENI. The V gene lost 3 bases and the J gene lost 1 base, with 5 bases spanning the gap.

V usage is TRBV7-2 and J usage is TRBJ1-2, with TRBD1 matching over 9 bases. CDR3 length equals 14 residues. V was clipped by 5 bases and J by 5 bases; unmatched bases: 6. Per the germline V gene, CDR1 is SGHTA and CDR2 is FQGNSA. CDR3 amino acids: CASSPRQGVYGYTF. The DNA for the CDR3 is TGTGCCAGCAGCCCTCGACAGGGGGTATATGGCTACACCTTC. Drawing the rest from reference TRBV7-2 and TRBJ1-2, the complete variable domain is GAGVSQSPSNKVTEKGKDVELRCDPISGHTALYWYRQSLGQGLEFLIYFQGNSAPDKSGLPSDRFSAERTGGSVSTLTIQRTQQEDSAVYLCASSPRQGVYGYTFGSGTRLTVV.

The chain employs TRBV7-6 and TRBJ2-7; TRBD1 matches at 7 bases. Trimming took 5 bases from V and 10 from J; bases not matched to a gene: 14. Germline CDR1 reads SGHVS; CDR2 reads FNYEAQ. The CDR3 sequence is 14 residues long. Here the CDR3 DNA reads TGTGCCAGCAGCAACCGGGACAGCTCGAGCGGACAGTACTTC. Translating gives CASSNRDSSSGQYF.

J is TRBJ2-2 and V is TRBV6-5; no reliable D call. V lost 6 bases to trimming and J lost 5 bases, with 4 bases between them. The germline gives CDR1 MNHEY, CDR2 SVGAGI. The length of the CDR3 is 11 residues. CDR3 residues: CASRTTGELFF. The DNA of the CDR3 is TGTGCCAGCAGGACTACCGGGGAGCTGTTTTTT.

This sequence joins TRBV30 and TRBJ1-5; D is unclear. Trimming shortened V by 0 bases and J by 2 bases, and 8 bases separated the two germline ends. This CDR3 spans 14 amino acids. Per germline, CDR1 GTSNPN and CDR2 SVGIG (reference sequence). CDR3 sequence: CAWSVPGGNQPQHF. In nucleotides, the CDR3 is TGTGCCTGGAGTGTACCCGGGGGCAATCAGCCCCAGCATTTT.

The CDR3 spells CASRGQGGTGELFF. DNA for the CDR3: TGTGCCAGCAGGGGACAGGGGGGGACCGGGGAGCTGTTTTTT. V and J are TRBV28 and TRBJ2-2, with TRBD1 identical over 11 bases. The CDR3 totals 14 residues. Germline loops: CDR1 MDHEN, CDR2 SYDVKM. V lost 6 bases to trimming and J lost 5 bases; unmatched junction nucleotides: 2.

There are a few counts of this clone. J is TRBJ1-2 and V is TRBV5-1; 7 nucleotides agree with TRBD1. The CDR3 loop spans 15 amino acids. Germline lookup yields CDR1 SGHRS and CDR2 YFSETQ. The V and J ends lost 4 bases and 6 bases, in that order; junction bases with no gene match: 12. CDR3 protein: CASSVYRGAENGYTF. The CDR3 bases are TGCGCCAGCAGCGTCTACAGGGGTGCCGAAAATGGCTACACCTTC.

The V gene is TRBV4-2, the J gene TRBJ1-1; D is unclear. Per germline, CDR1 LGHNA and CDR2 YNFKEQ. This CDR3 is built from 13 residues. Trimming removed 1 base from V and 1 base from J, with 4 bases in between. The CDR3 protein is CASSQGPNTEAFF. DNA of the CDR3: TGTGCCAGCAGCCAAGGGCCGAACACTGAAGCTTTCTTT.

V and J are TRBV2 and TRBJ2-7; weak D call: TRBD1 (6 bases). The V end was cut by 7 bases, the J end by 4 bases, with 14 bases between. This CDR3 is 13 amino acids long. CDR1 is SNHLY, CDR2 FYNNEI, per germline. In nucleotides, the CDR3 is TGTGCCAGCACCCCTGTAGGGACATACGAGCAGTACTTC. Protein sequence: CASTPVGTYEQYF.

The V call is TRBV19, the J call TRBJ1-1; 7 bases agree with TRBD1. V was clipped by 9 bases and J by 2 bases; unmatched bases: 12. Germline CDR1 is LNHDA and CDR2 is SQIVND (reference sequence). There are 15 residues in the CDR3. For the CDR3, the DNA is TGTGCCAGCCAAGGACAGGCGGGGACTAACACTGAAGCTTTCTTT. As protein: CASQGQAGTNTEAFF.

The rearrangement joins TRBV7-9 to TRBJ1-1; D is perhaps TRBD1 (5 bases). The CDR3 is 12 amino acids. Germline assignment: CDR1 SEHNR and CDR2 FQNEAQ (reference sequence). Trimming took off 5 bases at V and 7 bases at J, with 11 bases between the two ends. The CDR3 spells CASSVEGLEAFF. CDR3 nucleotide sequence: TGTGCCAGCAGCGTGGAGGGGCTTGAAGCTTTCTTT.

This chain links TRBV6-6 with TRBJ2-2, with D perhaps TRBD1 (5 bases). Looked up from germline, CDR1 is MNHNY and CDR2 is SVGAGI (reference sequence). The length of the CDR3 is 16 residues. V was clipped by 0 bases and J by 1 base, with 9 bases between them. CDR3 nucleotide sequence: TGTGCCAGCAGTTACTCGTCACAGGAGAACACCGGGGAGCTGTTTTTT. It is translated as CASSYSSQENTGELFF.

This clone was detected a few times. The chain joins TRBV6-1 to TRBJ1-6; D is uncertain. Trimming removed 4 bases at V and 11 bases at J, with 15 bases between. Looked up from germline, CDR1 is MNHNS and CDR2 is SASEGT. The CDR3 is 14 amino acids. The CDR3 sequence is CASSALTAPPPLHF. The CDR3 DNA reads TGTGCCAGCAGTGCTCTAACGGCCCCGCCACCCCTCCACTTT.

V and J are TRBV5-4 and TRBJ1-1; D ambiguous. Germline assignment: CDR1 SGHNT and CDR2 YYREEE (reference sequence). The CDR3 runs 14 residues. The ends were cut back, 4 bases at V and 6 bases at J, with 16 bases in the middle. For the CDR3, the DNA is TGTGCCAGCAGCCCAACCCTTGGGCGCGCTGAAGCTTTCTTT. Translation: CASSPTLGRAEAFF.

In its sample, this clone was seen once. The gene calls are TRBV12-5 and TRBJ2-7, with D perhaps matching TRBD1 or TRBD2 (5 bases each). CDR1 LGHNT and CDR2 FRNRAP come from the germline V gene. V was pared by 6 bases and J by 7 bases, with 19 bases between. The CDR3 loop spans 14 amino acids. CDR3 region: CASGPGRGPGEQYF. In DNA, the CDR3 is TGTGCTAGTGGCCCCGGCCGGGGACCGGGTGAGCAGTACTTC.

The rearrangement joins TRBV9 to TRBJ2-1; 10 nucleotides align to TRBD2. CDR1 is SGDLS and CDR2 is YYNGEE in the germline V gene. This CDR3 contains 15 residues. Germline trimming cut 0 bases from V and 8 bases from J; bases unmatched to any gene: 5. CDR3 sequence: CASSVVPSGGHEQFF. As DNA, the CDR3 is TGTGCCAGCAGCGTAGTTCCTAGCGGGGGACATGAGCAGTTCTTC.